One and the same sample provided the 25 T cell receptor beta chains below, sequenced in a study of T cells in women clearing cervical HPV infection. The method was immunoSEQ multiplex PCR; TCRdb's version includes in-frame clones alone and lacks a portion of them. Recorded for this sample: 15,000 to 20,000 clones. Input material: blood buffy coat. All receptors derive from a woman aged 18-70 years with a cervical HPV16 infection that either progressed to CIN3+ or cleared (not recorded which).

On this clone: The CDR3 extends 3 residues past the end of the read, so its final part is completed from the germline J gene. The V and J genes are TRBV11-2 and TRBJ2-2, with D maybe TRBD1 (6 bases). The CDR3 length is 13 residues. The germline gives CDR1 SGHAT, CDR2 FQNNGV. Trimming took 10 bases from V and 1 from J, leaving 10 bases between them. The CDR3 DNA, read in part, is TGTGCCACCAGGGGACAGAACACCGGGGAG. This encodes CATRGQNTGE. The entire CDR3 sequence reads CATRGQNTGELFF.

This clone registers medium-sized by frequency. CDR3 sequence reads: CSAKTTPETQYF. The part of the CDR3 DNA that was read is TGCAGTGCCAAGACTACCCCAGAGACC. The chain is built from TRBV20-1 and TRBJ2-5; tentatively, D is TRBD2 (5 bases). The DNA ends 3 residues before the CDR3 does, and the rest of the CDR3 is filled in from the germline J gene. Trimming stripped 6 bases from V and 4 bases from J, with 12 bases between. This CDR3 contains 12 residues. The V gene's germline CDR1 is DFQATT and CDR2 SNEGSKA (reference sequence).

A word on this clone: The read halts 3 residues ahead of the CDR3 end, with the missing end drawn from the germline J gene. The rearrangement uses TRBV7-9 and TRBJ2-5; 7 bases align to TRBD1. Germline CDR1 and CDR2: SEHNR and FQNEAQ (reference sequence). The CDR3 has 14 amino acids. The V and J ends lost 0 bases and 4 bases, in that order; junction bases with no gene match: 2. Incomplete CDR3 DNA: TGTGCCAGCAGCTTAGCGACAGGGCTAGAGACC. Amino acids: CASSLATGLET. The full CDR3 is CASSLATGLETQYF. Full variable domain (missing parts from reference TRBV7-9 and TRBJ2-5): DTGVSQNPRHKITKRGQNVTFRCDPISEHNRLYWYRQTLGQGPEFLTYFQNEAQLEKSRLLSDRFSAERPKGSFSTLEIQRTEQGDSAMYLCASSLATGLETQYFGPGTRLLVL.

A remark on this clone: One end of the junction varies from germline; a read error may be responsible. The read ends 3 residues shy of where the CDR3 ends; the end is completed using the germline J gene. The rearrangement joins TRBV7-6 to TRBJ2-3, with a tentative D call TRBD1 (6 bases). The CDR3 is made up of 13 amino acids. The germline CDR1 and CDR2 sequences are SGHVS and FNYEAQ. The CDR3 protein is CASSSRDTETQYF. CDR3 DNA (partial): TGTGCCAGCAGCTCCCGGGACACAGAGACG.

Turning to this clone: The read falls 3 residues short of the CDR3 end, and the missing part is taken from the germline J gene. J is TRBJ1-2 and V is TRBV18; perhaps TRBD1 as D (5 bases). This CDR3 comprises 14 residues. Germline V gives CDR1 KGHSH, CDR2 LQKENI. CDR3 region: CASSPQGAGDDYTF. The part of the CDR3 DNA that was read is TGTGCCAGCTCACCACAAGGGGCTGGCGATGAC.

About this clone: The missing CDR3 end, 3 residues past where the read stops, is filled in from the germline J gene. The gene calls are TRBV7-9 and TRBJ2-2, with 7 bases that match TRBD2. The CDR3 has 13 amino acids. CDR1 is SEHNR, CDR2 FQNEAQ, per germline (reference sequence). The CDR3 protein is CASSLGGNDPLFF. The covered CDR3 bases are TGTGCCAGCAGCTTGGGGGGGAATGATCCG.

The covered CDR3 bases are TGTGCCAGTAGTAGCTCCGGGACGGGGGACAATCAGCCC. Residues: CASSSSGTGDNQP. Given in full, the CDR3 is CASSSSGTGDNQPQHF. The rearrangement uses TRBV19 and TRBJ1-5; D is perhaps TRBD1 (5 bases). Sequencing ends 3 residues short of the CDR3 end; the germline J gene provides the rest. The CDR3 is 16 amino acids. With 4 bases removed from V and 3 bases from J, the gap between germline ends came to 16 bases. Germline CDR1 reads LNHDA; CDR2 reads SQIVND (reference sequence).

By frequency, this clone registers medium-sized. CDR3 amino acids: CASSPGGEYGYTF. CDR3 DNA (partial): TGTGCCAGCTCACCAGGGGGGGAATATGGC. The rearrangement joins TRBV18 to TRBJ1-2, with D possibly matching TRBD1 (5 bases). The CDR3 end falls 3 residues outside the read, so it is completed with the germline J gene. The CDR3 covers 13 residues. Germline V gives CDR1 KGHSH, CDR2 LQKENI. The V end was cut by 2 bases, the J end by 5 bases, with 9 bases between.

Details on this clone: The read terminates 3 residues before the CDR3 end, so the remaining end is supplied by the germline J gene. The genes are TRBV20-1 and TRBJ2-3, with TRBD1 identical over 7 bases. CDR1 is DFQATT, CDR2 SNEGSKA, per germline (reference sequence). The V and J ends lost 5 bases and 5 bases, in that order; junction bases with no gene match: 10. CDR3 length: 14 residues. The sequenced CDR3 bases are TGCAGTGCTGCCCGGACAGGAGTTTTAGATACG. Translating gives CSAARTGVLDT. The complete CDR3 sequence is CSAARTGVLDTQYF.

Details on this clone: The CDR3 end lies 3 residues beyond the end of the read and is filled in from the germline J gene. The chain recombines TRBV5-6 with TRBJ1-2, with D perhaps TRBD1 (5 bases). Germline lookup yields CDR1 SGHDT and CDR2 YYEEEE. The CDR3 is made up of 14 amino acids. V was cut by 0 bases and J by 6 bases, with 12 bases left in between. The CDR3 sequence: CASSLVQGPHGYTF. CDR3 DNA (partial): TGTGCCAGCAGCTTGGTTCAGGGTCCTCATGGC.

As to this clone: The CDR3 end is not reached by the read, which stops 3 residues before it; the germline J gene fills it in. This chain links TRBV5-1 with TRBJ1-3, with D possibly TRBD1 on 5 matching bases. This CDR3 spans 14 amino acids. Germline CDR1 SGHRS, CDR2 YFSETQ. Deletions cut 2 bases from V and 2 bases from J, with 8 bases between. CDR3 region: CASSLEGTGNTIYF. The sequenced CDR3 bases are TGCGCCAGCAGCTTAGAGGGGACTGGAAACACC.

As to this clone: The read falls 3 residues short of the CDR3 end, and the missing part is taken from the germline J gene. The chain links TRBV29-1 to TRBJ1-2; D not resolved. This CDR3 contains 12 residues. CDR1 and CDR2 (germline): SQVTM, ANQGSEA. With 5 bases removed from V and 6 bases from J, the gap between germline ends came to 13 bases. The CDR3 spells CSVSDGVDGYTF. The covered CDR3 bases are TGCAGCGTTTCAGACGGGGTAGATGGC.

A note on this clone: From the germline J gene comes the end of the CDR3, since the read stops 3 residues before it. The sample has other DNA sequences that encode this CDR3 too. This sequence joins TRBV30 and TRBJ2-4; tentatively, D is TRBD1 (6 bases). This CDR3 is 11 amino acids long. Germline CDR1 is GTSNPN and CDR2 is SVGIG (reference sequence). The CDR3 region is CACSDSYGQYF. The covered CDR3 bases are TGTGCCTGCTCGGACAGCTATGGT.

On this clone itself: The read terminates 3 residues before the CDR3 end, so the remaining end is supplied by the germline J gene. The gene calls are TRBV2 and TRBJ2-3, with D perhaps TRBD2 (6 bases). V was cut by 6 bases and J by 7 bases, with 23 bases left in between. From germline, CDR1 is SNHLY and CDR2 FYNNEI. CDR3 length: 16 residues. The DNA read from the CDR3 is TGTGCCAGCAGCGACTTACTAGCCTCCTTTGGAAATACG. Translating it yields CASSDLLASFGNT. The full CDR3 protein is CASSDLLASFGNTQYF.

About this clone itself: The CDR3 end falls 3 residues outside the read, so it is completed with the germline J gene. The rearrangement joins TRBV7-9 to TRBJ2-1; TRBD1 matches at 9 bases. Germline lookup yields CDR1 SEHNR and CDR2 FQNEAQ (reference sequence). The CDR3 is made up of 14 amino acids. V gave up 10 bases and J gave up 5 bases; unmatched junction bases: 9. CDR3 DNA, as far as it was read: TGTGCCACCCTGGGACAGGGCTTTCACAATGAG. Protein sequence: CATLGQGFHNE. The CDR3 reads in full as CATLGQGFHNEQFF. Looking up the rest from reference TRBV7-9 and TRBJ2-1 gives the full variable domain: DTGVSQNPRHKITKRGQNVTFRCDPISEHNRLYWYRQTLGQGPEFLTYFQNEAQLEKSRLLSDRFSAERPKGSFSTLEIQRTEQGDSAMYLCATLGQGFHNEQFFGPGTRLTVL.

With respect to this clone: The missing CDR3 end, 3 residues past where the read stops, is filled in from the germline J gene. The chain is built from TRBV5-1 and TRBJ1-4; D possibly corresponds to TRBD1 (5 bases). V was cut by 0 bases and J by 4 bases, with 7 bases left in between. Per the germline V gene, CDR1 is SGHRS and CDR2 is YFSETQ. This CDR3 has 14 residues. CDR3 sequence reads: CASSLGGLNEKLFF. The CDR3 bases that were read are TGCGCCAGCAGCTTGGGGGGCCTTAATGAAAAA. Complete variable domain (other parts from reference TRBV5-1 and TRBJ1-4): KAGVTQTPRYLIKTRGQQVTLSCSPISGHRSVSWYQQTPGQGLQFLFEYFSETQRNKGNFPGRFSGRQFSNSRSEMNVSTLELGDSALYLCASSLGGLNEKLFFGSGTQLSVL.

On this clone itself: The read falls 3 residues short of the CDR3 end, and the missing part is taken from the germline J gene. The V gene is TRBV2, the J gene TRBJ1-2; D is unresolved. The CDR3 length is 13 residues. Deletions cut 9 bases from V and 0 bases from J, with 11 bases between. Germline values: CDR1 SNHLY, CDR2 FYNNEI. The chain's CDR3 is CASLDIANYGYTF. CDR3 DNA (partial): TGTGCCAGTCTCGACATAGCTAACTATGGC.

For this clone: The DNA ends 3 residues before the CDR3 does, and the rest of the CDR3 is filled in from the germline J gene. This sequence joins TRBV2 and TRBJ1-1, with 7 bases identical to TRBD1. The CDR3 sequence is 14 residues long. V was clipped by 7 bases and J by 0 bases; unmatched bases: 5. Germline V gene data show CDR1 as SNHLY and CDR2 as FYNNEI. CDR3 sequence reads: CASTWTGVNTEAFF. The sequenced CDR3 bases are TGTGCCAGCACCTGGACAGGCGTGAACACTGAA.

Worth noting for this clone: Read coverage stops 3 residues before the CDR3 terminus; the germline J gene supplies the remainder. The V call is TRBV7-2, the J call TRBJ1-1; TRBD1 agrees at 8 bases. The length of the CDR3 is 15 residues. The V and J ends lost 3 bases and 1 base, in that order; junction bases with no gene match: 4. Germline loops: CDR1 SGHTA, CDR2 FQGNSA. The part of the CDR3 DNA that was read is TGTGCCAGCAGCTTCGCCGACAGGGGGAACACTGAA. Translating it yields CASSFADRGNTE. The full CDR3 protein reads CASSFADRGNTEAFF.

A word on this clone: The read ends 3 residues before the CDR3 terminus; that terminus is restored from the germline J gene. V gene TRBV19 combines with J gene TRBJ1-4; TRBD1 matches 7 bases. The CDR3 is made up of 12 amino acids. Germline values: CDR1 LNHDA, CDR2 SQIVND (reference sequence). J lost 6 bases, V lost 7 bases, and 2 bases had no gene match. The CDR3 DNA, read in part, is TGTGCCAGTACCGGGACAGATGAAAAA. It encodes CASTGTDEK. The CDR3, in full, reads CASTGTDEKLFF. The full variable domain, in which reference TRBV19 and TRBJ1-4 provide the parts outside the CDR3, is DGGITQSPKYLFRKEGQNVTLSCEQNLNHDAMYWYRQDPGQGLRLIYYSQIVNDFQKGDIAEGYSVSREKKESFPLTVTSAQKNPTAFYLCASTGTDEKLFFGSGTQLSVL.

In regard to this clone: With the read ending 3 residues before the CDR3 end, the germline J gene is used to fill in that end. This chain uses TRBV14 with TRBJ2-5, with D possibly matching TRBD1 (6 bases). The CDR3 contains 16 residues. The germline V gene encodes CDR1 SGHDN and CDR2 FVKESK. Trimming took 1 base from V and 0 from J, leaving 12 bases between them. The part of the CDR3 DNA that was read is TGTGCCAGCAGCCAAGTCACAGGGCGGGACCAAGAGACC. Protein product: CASSQVTGRDQET. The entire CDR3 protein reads CASSQVTGRDQETQYF.

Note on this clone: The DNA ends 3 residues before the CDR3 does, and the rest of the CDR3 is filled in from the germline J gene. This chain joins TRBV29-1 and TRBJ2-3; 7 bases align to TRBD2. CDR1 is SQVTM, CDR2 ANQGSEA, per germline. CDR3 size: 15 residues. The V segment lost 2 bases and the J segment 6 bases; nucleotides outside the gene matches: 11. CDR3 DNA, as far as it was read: TGCAGCGTTGAATGGGGGGGAGGGCCTGCGGATACG. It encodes CSVEWGGGPADT. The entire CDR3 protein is CSVEWGGGPADTQYF.

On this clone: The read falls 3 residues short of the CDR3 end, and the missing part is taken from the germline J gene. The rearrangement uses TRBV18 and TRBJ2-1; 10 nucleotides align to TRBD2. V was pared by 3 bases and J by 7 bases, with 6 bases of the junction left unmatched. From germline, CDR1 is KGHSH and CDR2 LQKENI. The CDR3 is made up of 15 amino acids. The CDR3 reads CASSPPSGSRNEQFF. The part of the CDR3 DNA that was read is TGTGCCAGCTCACCCCCTAGCGGGAGTAGGAATGAG.

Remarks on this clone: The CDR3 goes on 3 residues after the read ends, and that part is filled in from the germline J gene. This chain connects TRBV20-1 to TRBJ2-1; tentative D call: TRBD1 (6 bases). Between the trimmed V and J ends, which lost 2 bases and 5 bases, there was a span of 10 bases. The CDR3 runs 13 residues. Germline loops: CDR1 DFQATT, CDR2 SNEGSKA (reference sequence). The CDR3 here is CSARPGHNNEQFF. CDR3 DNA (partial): TGCAGTGCTAGACCGGGACACAACAATGAG.

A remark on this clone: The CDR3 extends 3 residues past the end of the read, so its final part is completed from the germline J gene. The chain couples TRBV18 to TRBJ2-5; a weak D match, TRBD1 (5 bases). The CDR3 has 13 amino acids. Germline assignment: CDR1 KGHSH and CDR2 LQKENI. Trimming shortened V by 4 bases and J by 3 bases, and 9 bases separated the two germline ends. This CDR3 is CASSRDSKETQYF. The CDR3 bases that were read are TGTGCCAGCTCACGAGACAGTAAAGAGACC.